These 18 T cell receptor beta chains originate from one sample sequenced in a study of early T cells in non-severe SARS-CoV-2 infection. TCRdb reanalysed the 5' RACE reads using MiXCR and keeps one entry per CDR3 protein. The sample includes about 43,000 distinct CDR3 sequences, roughly 10% of them seen just once. Material for sequencing was whole blood. Source of these receptors: an adult who was a healthcare worker with PCR-confirmed SARS-CoV-2 infection or an uninfected control (not recorded which).

This clonotype is medium-sized in the sample. This chain links TRBV7-9 with TRBJ1-1; 8 nucleotides line up with TRBD1. V shed 6 bases and J 4 bases; nucleotides not matched to a gene: 7. Germline CDR1 SEHNR, CDR2 FQNEAQ (reference sequence). CDR3 size: 14 residues. The CDR3 DNA sequence: TGTGCCAGCAGGACAGGGGCTTTGAGCACTGAAGCTTTCTTT. As protein: CASRTGALSTEAFF.

This clonotype was counted many times. The V and J genes are TRBV5-1 and TRBJ1-4; the D gene is possibly TRBD1 (6 bases). This CDR3 is 17 amino acids long. Germline loops: CDR1 SGHRS, CDR2 YFSETQ. V lost 4 bases and J 0 bases, leaving 16 bases between the germline ends. The CDR3: CASSQTVGGTTNEKLFF. For the CDR3, the DNA is TGCGCCAGCAGCCAGACAGTCGGGGGCACAACTAATGAAAAACTGTTTTTT.

This clonotype appeared a few times. The chain couples TRBV13 to TRBJ2-3; D perhaps matches TRBD2 (5 bases). CDR1 and CDR2 from the germline V gene are PRHDT and FYEKMQ (reference sequence). The CDR3 is 13 residues long. The V end lost 3 bases, the J end lost 4 bases, and 8 bases lay between the germline ends. CDR3 residues: CASSLGAADTQYF. The CDR3 DNA reads as TGTGCCAGCAGCTTGGGAGCAGCAGATACGCAGTATTTT. The full variable domain, rest sourced from reference TRBV13 and TRBJ2-3, is AAGVIQSPRHLIKEKRETATLKCYPIPRHDTVYWYQQGPGQDPQFLISFYEKMQSDKGSIPDRFSAQQFSDYHSELNMSSLELGDSALYFCASSLGAADTQYFGPGTRLTVL.

The table lists this clonotype with many counts. Here the CDR3 reads CASSQRPGQGKNYGYTF. CDR3 coding DNA: TGTGCCAGCTCACAAAGACCGGGACAGGGAAAGAACTATGGCTACACCTTC. The gene calls are TRBV18 and TRBJ1-2, with TRBD1 identical over 9 bases. The CDR3 has 17 amino acids. CDR1 is KGHSH, CDR2 LQKENI, per germline. With V trimmed by 4 bases and J by 2 bases, 11 bases remained unmatched.

This clonotype was counted between two and nine times. The CDR3 bases are TGTGCCAGCAGCTTAACAGGGATAAGCACCGGGGAGCTGTTTTTT. It is translated as CASSLTGISTGELFF. The rearrangement links TRBV11-2 to TRBJ2-2, with D perhaps matching TRBD1 (6 bases). V gave up 2 bases and J gave up 4 bases, with 11 bases separating them. Germline V gives CDR1 SGHAT, CDR2 FQNNGV. The CDR3 spans 15 residues. Full variable domain (outside the CDR3, taken from reference TRBV11-2 and TRBJ2-2): EAGVAQSPRYKIIEKRQSVAFWCNPISGHATLYWYQQILGQGPKLLIQFQNNGVVDDSQLPKDRFSAERLKGVDSTLKIQPAKLEDSAVYLCASSLTGISTGELFFGEGSRLTVL.

V gene TRBV11-2 combines with J gene TRBJ1-1; D possibly corresponds to TRBD1 (5 bases). Germline values: CDR1 SGHAT, CDR2 FQNNGV. There are 11 residues in the CDR3. The V and J ends lost 6 bases and 10 bases respectively, with 12 bases between them. For the CDR3, the DNA is TGTGCCAGCAGTTTTGGGGCCGGAGCTTTCTTT. Amino acids: CASSFGAGAFF.

The V gene is TRBV4-1, the J gene TRBJ2-5; D perhaps matches TRBD1 (5 bases). Germline V CDR1 and CDR2: MGHRA, YSYEKL. CDR3 length equals 16 residues. The V gene lost 1 base and the J gene lost 2 bases, with 14 bases spanning the gap. CDR3 sequence reads: CASSQGPGPGQETQYF. The DNA for the CDR3 is TGCGCCAGCAGCCAAGGTCCCGGGCCAGGGCAAGAGACCCAGTACTTC.

This clonotype was observed at least ten times. The gene calls are TRBV30 and TRBJ1-6; TRBD1 matches at 8 bases. After removal of 0 bases from V and 7 bases from J, the junction contained 5 bases not matched to a gene. Germline V gene data show CDR1 as GTSNPN and CDR2 as SVGIG (reference sequence). The CDR3 consists of 15 residues. The CDR3 reads CAWSVARQGNSPLHF. CDR3 nucleotide sequence: TGTGCCTGGAGTGTGGCCCGACAGGGGAATTCACCCCTCCACTTT.

This clonotype has at least ten counts. This rearrangement joins TRBV7-9 to TRBJ2-7; D uncertain. Germline CDR1 reads SEHNR; CDR2 reads FQNEAQ (reference sequence). CDR3 length: 13 residues. The germline V and J ends were trimmed by 4 bases and 2 bases, with 9 bases remaining between them. The CDR3 protein is CASSSWGTYEQYF. The CDR3, as DNA: TGTGCCAGCAGCTCTTGGGGAACCTACGAGCAGTACTTC.

This clonotype was detected ten times or more. The chain recombines TRBV4-3 with TRBJ2-2; D not certain. The V gene's germline CDR1 is LGHNA and CDR2 YSLEER. This CDR3 contains 14 residues. Trimming stripped 1 base from V and 4 bases from J, with 7 bases between. DNA of the CDR3: TGCGCCAGCAGCCAAGGTCAAGTCACCGGGGAGCTGTTTTTT. Amino acids: CASSQGQVTGELFF.

This clonotype was detected a few times. The V and J genes are TRBV6-5 and TRBJ2-4, with TRBD1 as a possible D gene (6 bases). The V end lost 0 bases, the J end lost 7 bases, and 10 bases lay between the germline ends. CDR3 length: 14 amino acids. Germline loops: CDR1 MNHEY, CDR2 SVGAGI. CDR3 nucleotides: TGTGCCAGCAGTTACTCGAGGGGGAGTAACATTCAGTACTTC. Protein product: CASSYSRGSNIQYF.

In this sample, this clonotype turned up a few times. The genes are TRBV6-2 or TRBV6-3 and TRBJ1-5; no reliable D call. With 2 bases removed from V and 3 bases from J, the gap between germline ends came to 14 bases. CDR1 MNHEY and CDR2 SVGEGT come from the germline V gene. CDR3 size: 16 residues. CDR3 sequence reads: CASSYARFSDNQPQHF. For the CDR3, the DNA is TGTGCCAGCAGTTACGCCCGGTTTTCTGACAATCAGCCCCAGCATTTT.

The sample holds many counts of this clonotype. This sequence joins TRBV4-3 and TRBJ2-3; no clear D gene. With 1 base removed from V and 2 bases from J, the gap between germline ends came to 13 bases. The germline gives CDR1 LGHNA, CDR2 YSLEER. The CDR3 spans 16 residues. CDR3 loop: CASSQGATTPTDTQYF. CDR3 sequence (DNA): TGCGCCAGCAGCCAAGGTGCGACGACACCCACAGATACGCAGTATTTT.

This clonotype was observed at least ten times. The chain carries TRBV19 and TRBJ2-3; no clear D gene. V gave up 5 bases and J gave up 7 bases, with 10 bases separating them. CDR1 is LNHDA and CDR2 is SQIVND in the germline V gene (reference sequence). This CDR3 spans 12 amino acids. In DNA, the CDR3 is TGTGCCAGTAGTCCGGACCTACATACGCAGTATTTT. This codes for CASSPDLHTQYF. Full variable domain (remainder filled in from reference TRBV19 and TRBJ2-3): DGGITQSPKYLFRKEGQNVTLSCEQNLNHDAMYWYRQDPGQGLRLIYYSQIVNDFQKGDIAEGYSVSREKKESFPLTVTSAQKNPTAFYLCASSPDLHTQYFGPGTRLTVL.

This clonotype showed up many times. The gene calls are TRBV20-1 and TRBJ2-7; 7 bases are a match to TRBD2. The CDR3 runs 15 residues. Per the germline V gene, CDR1 is DFQATT and CDR2 is SNEGSKA (reference sequence). V shed 5 bases and J 0 bases; nucleotides not matched to a gene: 10. In nucleotides, the CDR3 is TGCAGTGCTGCAAGCGGACTAGAAGGCTCCTACGAGCAGTACTTC. It codes for CSAASGLEGSYEQYF.

This rearrangement joins TRBV14 to TRBJ2-1, with a weak D call TRBD2 (6 bases). Germline assignment: CDR1 SGHDN and CDR2 FVKESK. This CDR3 is built from 17 residues. Trimming pared 4 bases from V and 2 bases from J, leaving 18 bases between. CDR3 in amino acids: CASSPPPGRGPYNEQFF. Here the CDR3 DNA reads TGTGCCAGCAGCCCCCCCCCGGGGCGGGGTCCCTACAATGAGCAGTTCTTC.

This chain uses TRBV7-3 with TRBJ2-5, with TRBD2 matching over 8 bases. The germline CDR1 and CDR2 sequences are SGHTA and FQGTGA. CDR3 length equals 15 residues. V was clipped by 2 bases and J by 1 base; unmatched bases: 3. The chain's CDR3 is CASSLAGGRQETQYF. The CDR3 coding sequence is TGTGCCAGCAGCTTAGCGGGGGGCCGCCAAGAGACCCAGTACTTC. The full variable domain, completed using reference TRBV7-3 and TRBJ2-5, is GAGVSQTPSNKVTEKGKYVELRCDPISGHTALYWYRQSLGQGPEFLIYFQGTGAADDSGLPNDRFFAVRPEGSVSTLKIQRTERGDSAVYLCASSLAGGRQETQYFGPGTRLLVL.

This clonotype was seen repeatedly, ten times or more. The chain has TRBV6-6 and TRBJ2-1; TRBD1 might be the D (7 bases). CDR1 and CDR2 (germline): MNHNY, SVGAGI (reference sequence). CDR3 length: 16 residues. V was shortened by 5 bases and J by 5 bases, with 19 bases between the two germline ends. The CDR3 region is CASSTPGGGINNEQFF. CDR3 nucleotides: TGTGCCAGCAGTACCCCAGGAGGGGGCATCAACAATGAGCAGTTCTTC.